This paragraph reports one T cell receptor beta chain. The ends were cut back, 0 bases at V and 5 bases at J, with 7 bases in the middle. CDR3 length equals 13 residues. Per the germline V gene, CDR1 is SGHAT and CDR2 is FQNNGV. The data were taken from a study of blood T cell repertoires in COVID-19. At the level of the study: Whether acute or convalescent, the COVID-19 samples came from the United States, Italy and Spain.

Authors' methods: Reference gene primer amplification in the assay estimated nucleated cell counts. Assay: immunoSEQ multiplex PCR; the TCRdb copy retains only in-frame clones and omits some. V and J calls and clone size are those listed in that table; D and trimming were worked out from the DNA. There are roughly 330,000 clones in the sample; about four fifths occur only once, and approximately 1.3% lies in the top ten. Sequenced: peripheral blood. The V and J genes are TRBV11-2 and TRBJ2-5; TRBD1 is a possible D gene (5 bases). The sequence was obtained from a woman aged 50 to 60 with acute or convalescent COVID-19. CDR3 in amino acids: CASSLERGETQYF. CDR3 coding DNA: TGTGCCAGCAGCTTAGAAAGGGGCGAGACCCAGTACTTC.